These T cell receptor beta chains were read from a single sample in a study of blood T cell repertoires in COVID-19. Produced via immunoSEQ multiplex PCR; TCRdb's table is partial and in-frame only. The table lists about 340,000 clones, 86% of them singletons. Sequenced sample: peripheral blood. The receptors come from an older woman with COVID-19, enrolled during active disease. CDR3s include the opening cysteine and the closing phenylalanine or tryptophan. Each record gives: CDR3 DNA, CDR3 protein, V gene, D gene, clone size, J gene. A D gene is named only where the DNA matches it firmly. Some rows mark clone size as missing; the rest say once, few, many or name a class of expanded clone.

TGTGCCAGCAGCTTAGCCCAGACCGGGGAGCTGTTTTTT CASSLAQTGELFF TRBV7-3 . . TRBJ2-2
TGTGCCAGCAGCTTAGCTCTAGCGGGGGGGCAAGAGACCCAGTACTTC CASSLALAGGQETQYF TRBV11-2 TRBD2 . TRBJ2-5
TGTGCCAGCAGCTTGGATACCTTCGGGTCTACGACCTACGAGCAGTATTTC CASSLDTFGSTTYEQYF TRBV5-5 . . TRBJ2-7
TGTGCCAGCAGCTTTGGGACAGGGTTATCCTCCTACGAGCAGTACTTC CASSFGTGLSSYEQYF TRBV13 TRBD1 once TRBJ2-7
TGTGCCAGCAGCCCGGGACAGCCACCGAACTATGGCTACACCTTC CASSPGQPPNYGYTF TRBV6-5 TRBD1 . TRBJ1-2
TGTGCCAGCAGCCCCCCCGGGGCCTATAATTCACCCCTCCACTTT CASSPPGAYNSPLHF TRBV6-2/TRBV6-3 . . TRBJ1-6
TGTGCCAGCAGTTCCACCTCTCAGGGAGATACGCAGTATTTT CASSSTSQGDTQYF TRBV5-4 . . TRBJ2-3
TGTGCCAGTAGAGTTTTGGCGGGGGGGCCGTGGACCGGGGAGCTGTTTTTT CASRVLAGGPWTGELFF TRBV19 TRBD2 . TRBJ2-2
TGCGCCAGCAGCATTGCCGGGACAGGGCTTGGCTATGGCTACACCTTC CASSIAGTGLGYGYTF TRBV5-1 TRBD1 . TRBJ1-2
TGTGCCAGCGGCAGATCCTCTGGAAACACCATATATTTT CASGRSSGNTIYF TRBV2 . . TRBJ1-3
TGTGCCAGCAGCACCAAACAGGGTCATGAGCAGTTCTTC CASSTKQGHEQFF TRBV6-6 . once TRBJ2-1
TGTGCCAGCTCACCGTCGACAGAATACACTGAAGCTTTCTTT CASSPSTEYTEAFF TRBV18 . . TRBJ1-1
TGTGCCAGCAGTTCACAAAAGAACACTGAAGCTTTCTTT CASSSQKNTEAFF TRBV27 . . TRBJ1-1
TGTGCCACCAGTGATTCGTCTAGCGGGCGAGAGCAGTTCTTC CATSDSSSGREQFF TRBV24-1 TRBD2 . TRBJ2-1
TGCAGCGTTGACTACAGGGTCCGCGAGACCCAGTACTTC CSVDYRVRETQYF TRBV29-1 . . TRBJ2-5
TGTGCCAGCAGCTACTATAGCGGGGGGACCAACCAAGAGACCCAGTACTTC CASSYYSGGTNQETQYF TRBV7-9 TRBD2 . TRBJ2-5
TGTGCCAGCAGCCTTCTAGCGGGGATGGGGAATGAGCAGTTCTTC CASSLLAGMGNEQFF TRBV7-3 TRBD2 . TRBJ2-1
TGTGCCAGCAGCTTAAATCGGGGGGAGACCCAGTACTTC CASSLNRGETQYF TRBV7-9 . . TRBJ2-5
TGCGCCAGCAGCTTTCTACCGACGGATAGCGAAGCCCTCCACTTT CASSFLPTDSEALHF TRBV5-1 . . TRBJ1-6
TGTGCCAGCCATCACAAAAACAGCGGGGGGGCCCCGCGCGGGAAGACCCAGTACTTC CASHHKNSGGAPRGKTQYF TRBV3-1/TRBV3-2 TRBD2 . TRBJ2-5
TGTGCCAGCAGCAAGGACGGACTGAACACCGGGGAGCTGTTTTTT CASSKDGLNTGELFF TRBV7-7 . . TRBJ2-2
TGTGCCAGCTCACCACAAAACATCCAAGAGACCCAGTACTTC CASSPQNIQETQYF TRBV18 . . TRBJ2-5
TGTGCCAGCAGCTTGGGACAGGGGGCCGGAGACACCATATATTTT CASSLGQGAGDTIYF TRBV5-8 TRBD1 . TRBJ1-3
TGTGCCTGGACCGGAGGGGTGGGGATGGAGCCCCAGCATTTT CAWTGGVGMEPQHF TRBV30 . . TRBJ1-5
TGTGCCAGCAGCTTAGTTAGCGGGGGGACCTGGAGCTCCTACGAGCAGTACTTC CASSLVSGGTWSSYEQYF TRBV7-2 TRBD2 . TRBJ2-7
TGTGCCAGCAGCGTCCGAGACAGATTCGTTCAAGAGACCCAGTACTTC CASSVRDRFVQETQYF TRBV9 . . TRBJ2-5
TGTGCCAGCAGCCCGGGGAGGACTAGCGGGGGTGGCACAGATACGCAGTATTTT CASSPGRTSGGGTDTQYF TRBV5-4 TRBD2 . TRBJ2-3
TGCGCCAGCAGCTCACAGGGTTCCGGAAACACCATATATTTT CASSSQGSGNTIYF TRBV5-1 . . TRBJ1-3
TGTGCCATCAGGAGCGGGGGCCCATACGAGCAGTACTTC CAIRSGGPYEQYF TRBV10-3 TRBD2 . TRBJ2-7